This T cell receptor beta chain was recorded in a study of technical replicates of blood from a handful of donors. The CDR3 extends over 14 amino acids. Germline values: CDR1 LNHDA, CDR2 SQIVND (reference sequence). Between the trimmed V and J ends, which lost 5 bases and 0 bases, there was a span of 10 bases. Repertoires were generated with immunoSEQ multiplex PCR, while TCRdb's copy carries only in-frame clones and drops some. In the table there are about 79,000 clones, around 94% of which are singletons. The chain has TRBV19 and TRBJ1-2; a weak D match, TRBD1 (5 bases). The sequenced material came from T cells isolated from PBMCs. The receptor comes from a human donor in good health. The CDR3 loop is CASSLAGTNYGYTF. The CDR3, as DNA: TGTGCCAGTAGTCTAGCAGGGACTAACTATGGCTACACCTTC.